This TCR beta chain is from a study of blood T cell repertoires in COVID-19. The sample holds a few counts of this clone. The assay was immunoSEQ multiplex PCR, and TCRdb's table has in-frame clones only and misses some. The sample consists of 400,000 to 550,000 clones, 87% of them appearing once. Germline assignment: CDR1 ENHRY and CDR2 SYGVKD. The V end was cut by 4 bases, the J end by 0 bases, with 12 bases between. CDR3 size: 15 residues. The sequence was collected from a woman aged 18 to 35 with acute COVID-19. The V gene is TRBV10-3, the J gene TRBJ1-1; D might be TRBD1 (6 bases). Sequencing was done on a sample of PBMCs or T cells enriched from blood (not recorded which). CDR3 protein: CAISGGGSMNTEAFF. Written as DNA, the CDR3 is TGTGCCATCAGTGGGGGGGGCAGTATGAACACTGAAGCTTTCTTT.